This T cell receptor beta chain was sequenced in a study of chemoradiotherapy in HPV16-positive cancers. The protocol was immunoSEQ multiplex PCR, while the TCRdb copy is restricted to in-frame clones and leaves out a portion. The table shows some 31,000 clones, with roughly nine tenths occurring only once. The CDR3 loop spans 13 amino acids. Germline V gene sequence: CDR1 MGHRA, CDR2 YSYEKL. Trimming stripped 1 base from V and 4 bases from J, with 7 bases between. This TCR came from a human donor with HPV-associated anogenital cancer. The genes are TRBV4-1 and TRBJ1-2; D is uncertain. Sequenced material: blood, taken from a patient who underwent chemoradiotherapy. This CDR3 reads CASSQGGVYGYTF. The CDR3 coding sequence is TGCGCCAGCAGCCAAGGTGGGGTCTATGGCTACACCTTC.